The 15 T cell receptor beta chains below come from one sample, sequenced in a study of T-cell memory formation after mild COVID-19. TCRdb called the 5' RACE reads again in MiXCR, with one record for every CDR3 protein. The repertoire consists of roughly 340,000 distinct CDR3 sequences, with approximately 16% occurring once and the leading ten covering 20% to 25%. Material for sequencing was PBMCs or a T cell subset sorted from them (not recorded which). These receptors all stem from a man younger than 35 who had mild COVID-19 (a few samples of this study predate the infection). Cell type and time point are not known.

This chain connects TRBV20-1 to TRBJ1-2; D not resolved. Deletions cut 2 bases from V and 3 bases from J, with 16 bases between. Germline assignment: CDR1 DFQATT and CDR2 SNEGSKA (reference sequence). The CDR3 loop spans 15 amino acids. Here the CDR3 DNA reads TGCAGTGCTAGATCACCCCCCGTCCTAGACTATGGCTACACCTTC. As protein: CSARSPPVLDYGYTF.

The V and J genes are TRBV18 and TRBJ1-5; a weak D match, TRBD1 (5 bases). CDR1 is KGHSH, CDR2 LQKENI, per germline. Trimming shortened V by 4 bases and J by 3 bases, and 16 bases separated the two germline ends. CDR3 length: 16 amino acids. The CDR3 DNA follows: TGTGCCAGCTCACGGCAGGGACCGACCGACAATCAGCCCCAGCATTTT. Protein product: CASSRQGPTDNQPQHF.

This clonotype has more than one count but fewer than ten. The genes are TRBV20-1 and TRBJ2-1; tentatively, D is TRBD1 or TRBD2 (5 bases each). Germline V lookup: CDR1 DFQATT, CDR2 SNEGSKA (reference sequence). The CDR3 consists of 16 residues. V was cut by 5 bases and J by 0 bases, with 17 bases left in between. The CDR3 DNA reads as TGCAGTGCTGAATCCCCCGGGGCGGACTCCTACAATGAGCAGTTCTTC. It codes for CSAESPGADSYNEQFF.

This clonotype was counted ten times or more. The V and J genes are TRBV4-1 and TRBJ2-7; TRBD1 agrees at 12 bases. Unmatched junction bases numbered 8, after V lost 4 bases and J lost 7 bases. Germline CDR1 and CDR2: MGHRA and YSYEKL. This CDR3 comprises 15 residues. The CDR3 loop reads CASSPAGQGALEQYV. The DNA for the CDR3 is TGCGCCAGCAGCCCAGCGGGACAGGGGGCTTTGGAGCAGTACGTC.

This clonotype was recorded a few times. This chain connects TRBV4-1 to TRBJ2-2; D is possibly TRBD2 (6 bases). CDR1 and CDR2 from the germline V gene are MGHRA and YSYEKL. V lost 1 base and J 7 bases, leaving 13 bases between the germline ends. The CDR3 spans 15 residues. The CDR3, as DNA: TGCGCCAGCAGCCAAGGTCCGACTAGTTACGGGGAGCTGTTTTTT. It specifies CASSQGPTSYGELFF.

This clonotype was found a few times. V usage is TRBV7-9 and J usage is TRBJ1-1; a possible D gene is TRBD1 (5 bases). Germline V gene lookup returns CDR1 SEHNR and CDR2 FQNEAQ (reference sequence). The length of the CDR3 is 16 residues. Trimming removed 1 base at V and 1 base at J, with 13 bases between. The CDR3 loop reads CASSLGQGLPNTEAFF. The CDR3 DNA reads as TGTGCCAGCAGCTTAGGGCAGGGCCTTCCGAACACTGAAGCTTTCTTT. Full variable domain (outside the CDR3, taken from reference TRBV7-9 and TRBJ1-1): DTGVSQNPRHKITKRGQNVTFRCDPISEHNRLYWYRQTLGQGPEFLTYFQNEAQLEKSRLLSDRFSAERPKGSFSTLEIQRTEQGDSAMYLCASSLGQGLPNTEAFFGQGTRLTVV.

This chain links TRBV6-5 with TRBJ2-2; D is undetermined. Trimming removed 8 bases at V and 0 bases at J, with 10 bases between. From germline, CDR1 is MNHEY and CDR2 SVGAGI. CDR3 length: 14 residues. CDR3 bases: TGTGCCAGCGTAGGTAACGCGAACACCGGGGAGCTGTTTTTT. Protein sequence: CASVGNANTGELFF.

This clonotype turned up a few times. The V call is TRBV4-2, the J call TRBJ2-1; D might be TRBD2 (5 bases). The germline V gene has CDR1 LGHNA and CDR2 YNFKEQ. The CDR3 loop spans 12 amino acids. Trimming removed 1 base at V and 8 bases at J, with 6 bases between. The CDR3 protein is CASSQVGDEQFF. The CDR3 DNA follows: TGTGCCAGCAGCCAAGTCGGGGATGAGCAGTTCTTC.

This clonotype showed up just a few times. CDR3 amino acids: CASRFTGRGDQETQYF. DNA for the CDR3: TGTGCCAGCCGATTTACAGGGAGGGGGGACCAAGAGACCCAGTACTTC. V and J are TRBV11-2 and TRBJ2-5, with D perhaps matching TRBD2 (7 bases). The V and J ends lost 8 bases and 0 bases respectively, with 19 bases between them. The CDR3 length is 16 residues. Germline assignment: CDR1 SGHAT and CDR2 FQNNGV.

This clonotype was detected only a few times. The chain joins TRBV5-1 to TRBJ1-2, with D possibly TRBD1 on 5 matching bases. Trimming stripped 0 bases from V and 6 bases from J, with 12 bases between. From germline, CDR1 is SGHRS and CDR2 YFSETQ. The CDR3 has 14 amino acids. CDR3 region: CASSLDRGGDGYTF. The CDR3 DNA follows: TGCGCCAGCAGCTTGGATCGAGGAGGGGATGGCTACACCTTC. Full variable domain (missing parts from reference TRBV5-1 and TRBJ1-2): KAGVTQTPRYLIKTRGQQVTLSCSPISGHRSVSWYQQTPGQGLQFLFEYFSETQRNKGNFPGRFSGRQFSNSRSEMNVSTLELGDSALYLCASSLDRGGDGYTFGSGTRLTVV.

The chain employs TRBV3-1 and TRBJ1-2; the D is unclear. Per the germline V gene, CDR1 is LGHDT and CDR2 is YNNKEL (reference sequence). V lost 0 bases and J lost 0, with 8 bases in between. CDR3 length equals 15 residues. CDR3: CASSQERKANYGYTF. CDR3 nucleotides: TGTGCCAGCAGCCAAGAGAGAAAAGCTAACTATGGCTACACCTTC. The whole variable domain, filled in from reference TRBV3-1 and TRBJ1-2, reads DTAVSQTPKYLVTQMGNDKSIKCEQNLGHDTMYWYKQDSKKFLKIMFSYNNKELIINETVPNRFSPKSPDKAHLNLHINSLELGDSAVYFCASSQERKANYGYTFGSGTRLTVV.

There are a few counts of this clonotype. CDR3 sequence: CANWDANGYTF. CDR3 sequence (DNA): TGCGCCAATTGGGACGCGAATGGCTACACCTTC. The chain has TRBV10-2 and TRBJ1-2; D possibly corresponds to TRBD1 (5 bases). Looked up from germline, CDR1 is WSHSY and CDR2 is SAAADI. The CDR3 is made up of 11 amino acids. V was pared by 10 bases and J by 6 bases, with 12 bases between.

The rearrangement uses TRBV7-2 and TRBJ2-5; D is unresolved. Germline loops: CDR1 SGHTA, CDR2 FQGNSA. V was cut by 5 bases and J by 5 bases, with 15 bases left in between. This CDR3 comprises 14 residues. CDR3 DNA sequence: TGTGCCAGCAGCCCAGCAAGGGTAACGGAGACCCAGTACTTC. Residues: CASSPARVTETQYF.

V and J are TRBV6-1 and TRBJ1-5, with D possibly being TRBD1 (6 bases). This CDR3 has 15 amino acids. The V and J ends lost 4 bases and 6 bases respectively, with 16 bases between them. In germline, CDR1 is MNHNS, CDR2 SASEGT. The DNA for the CDR3 is TGTGCCAGCAGTGTGATCTGGGGGGCGGGTCAGCCCCAGCATTTT. Translated: CASSVIWGAGQPQHF.

This clonotype was observed many times. Since a much larger clone is just one base distant, this may be a read error. V and J are TRBV4-2 and TRBJ2-1; TRBD2 agrees at 13 bases. The CDR3 sequence is 15 residues long. V lost 2 bases and J lost 6; bases outside the gene matches: 1. Germline assignment: CDR1 LGHNA and CDR2 YNFKEQ. CDR3 sequence reads: CASSQTSGGANEQFF. The CDR3 region has the DNA TGTGCCAGCAGCCAAACTAGCGGGGGGGCCAATGAGCAGTTCTTC.